The subject of this entry is one T cell receptor beta chain. Its matching antigen is unknown. Isolating PBMCs gave at least 6.5 million of these cells per sample. Samples each had at least 5 micrograms of total RNA extracted. This sample is drawn from a study of blood T cells in healthy people across ages. Notes on the study in general: Fewer expanded clones and more diversity marked long-lived versus aged donors.

A second PCR, run for about 7 to 11 cycles, used a sample-barcoded 5' primer plus a J-beta primer mix. TCRdb re-analysed the 5' RACE reads in MiXCR, keeping a single row per CDR3 protein. This sample has 1.6 million or so distinct CDR3 sequences; roughly 32% occur once, and the top ten carry around 10%. The TCR sequence derives from a woman aged 25 to 39 in good health. The source material was blood.

DNA of the CDR3: TGCAGTGCTAGTGAAGTCGGGGGTCCCTATGGCTACACCTTC. It encodes CSASEVGGPYGYTF. The chain has TRBV20-1 and TRBJ1-2; possible D gene TRBD1, 5 bases. V was pared by 3 bases and J by 4 bases, with 15 bases between. The CDR3 is 14 amino acids. Germline V gene sequence: CDR1 DFQATT, CDR2 SNEGSKA (reference sequence).